A single sample gave rise to the 12 T cell receptor beta chains below, sequenced in a study of blood T cell repertoires in COVID-19. TCRdb keeps only in-frame clones here, not all; method: immunoSEQ multiplex PCR. The sample lists under 75,000 clones, around 83% occurring once. The specimen sequenced was peripheral blood. The receptors were sampled from a human donor in a cohort sampled during active COVID-19.

The chain links TRBV14 to TRBJ2-7, with TRBD2 identical over 9 bases. Germline V lookup: CDR1 SGHDN, CDR2 FVKESK. V trimming: 4 bases; J trimming: 6 bases; junction bases outside the gene matches: 4. This CDR3 is built from 13 residues. CDR3 in DNA: TGTGCCAGCAGCCTCAGCGGGAGGAGCGAGCAGTACTTC. Protein sequence: CASSLSGRSEQYF.

The V gene is TRBV27, the J gene TRBJ1-1; D is uncertain. CDR3 size: 14 residues. V was cut by 5 bases and J by 0 bases, with 10 bases left in between. CDR1 MNHEY and CDR2 SMNVEV come from the germline V gene (reference sequence). The CDR3, as DNA: TGTGCCAGCAGTCGTGGGAGAATGAACACTGAAGCTTTCTTT. Protein: CASSRGRMNTEAFF.

CDR3 nucleotide sequence: TGTGCCAGCAACAGGGATCAGGCTGGCTACACCTTC. It codes for CASNRDQAGYTF. The J gene is TRBJ1-2, the V gene TRBV12-3 or TRBV12-4; perhaps TRBD1 as D (6 bases). This CDR3 spans 12 amino acids. V gave up 7 bases and J gave up 7 bases, with 13 bases separating them.

J is TRBJ2-3 and V is TRBV7-3; TRBD2 agrees at 16 bases. The V gene's germline CDR1 is SGHTA and CDR2 FQGTGA. Trimming cost V 5 bases and J 4 bases; bases outside gene matches: 3. The CDR3 consists of 16 residues. CDR3 nucleotides: TGTGCCAGCAGCCAGGGACTAGCGGGAGGGGCAGATACGCAGTATTTT. This translates into CASSQGLAGGADTQYF.

This clone is a singleton in its sample. This sequence joins TRBV5-1 and TRBJ1-4, with D perhaps TRBD1 (6 bases). Per germline, CDR1 SGHRS and CDR2 YFSETQ. Trimming pared 0 bases from V and 0 bases from J, leaving 12 bases between. This CDR3 has 17 residues. The CDR3 DNA reads as TGCGCCAGCAGCTTGGGCACAGGGTTGACAACTAATGAAAAACTGTTTTTT. Its protein product is CASSLGTGLTTNEKLFF.

The CDR3 DNA reads TGTGCCATCAGTGAGGGACAGCAACTTAATGGCTACACCTTC. Protein sequence: CAISEGQQLNGYTF. V gene TRBV10-3 combines with J gene TRBJ1-2; D is perhaps TRBD1 (6 bases). V was pared by 2 bases and J by 6 bases, with 13 bases between. Germline-derived CDR1 and CDR2 are ENHRY and SYGVKD. The CDR3 runs to 14 residues.

The rearrangement links TRBV7-6 to TRBJ1-3, with TRBD1 matching over 9 bases. Per the germline V gene, CDR1 is SGHVS and CDR2 is FNYEAQ. The CDR3 is made up of 14 amino acids. V shed 4 bases and J 3 bases; nucleotides not matched to a gene: 1. The CDR3 is CASSSTGGGNTIYF. The CDR3, as DNA: TGTGCCAGCAGCTCGACAGGGGGTGGAAACACCATATATTTT.

This clone showed up just once. The chain is built from TRBV7-9 and TRBJ1-4, with D possibly being TRBD1 (5 bases). V was pared by 5 bases and J by 7 bases, with 11 bases between. The CDR3 totals 13 residues. Germline-derived CDR1 and CDR2 are SEHNR and FQNEAQ (reference sequence). CDR3 nucleotides: TGTGCCAGCAGCGCCTTTAGGGGTGAAAAACTGTTTTTT. Encoded protein: CASSAFRGEKLFF. The full variable domain, in which reference TRBV7-9 and TRBJ1-4 provide the parts outside the CDR3, is DTGVSQNPRHKITKRGQNVTFRCDPISEHNRLYWYRQTLGQGPEFLTYFQNEAQLEKSRLLSDRFSAERPKGSFSTLEIQRTEQGDSAMYLCASSAFRGEKLFFGSGTQLSVL.

This chain uses TRBV5-1 with TRBJ1-1, with TRBD1 matching over 7 bases. Germline V lookup: CDR1 SGHRS, CDR2 YFSETQ. This CDR3 comprises 15 residues. V trimming: 3 bases; J trimming: 0 bases; junction bases outside the gene matches: 5. Here the CDR3 reads CASSSTGAMNTEAFF. CDR3 DNA sequence: TGCGCCAGCAGCTCCACAGGGGCCATGAACACTGAAGCTTTCTTT.

The chain employs TRBV29-1 and TRBJ1-2; D unresolved. The CDR3 extends over 11 amino acids. CDR1 and CDR2 (germline): SQVTM, ANQGSEA. V lost 4 bases and J 8 bases, leaving 11 bases between the germline ends. Here the CDR3 DNA reads TGCAGCGTTGGTTCAGAGGGAGGCTACACCTTC. As protein: CSVGSEGGYTF.

CDR3 amino acids: CASSPPRDNEQFF. CDR3 coding DNA: TGTGCCAGCAGCCCCCCCCGAGACAATGAGCAGTTCTTC. The V call is TRBV9, the J call TRBJ2-1; D gene ambiguous. V lost 4 bases, J lost 5 bases, and 10 bases lay in between. The CDR3 sequence is 13 residues long. Germline CDR1 reads SGDLS; CDR2 reads YYNGEE.

The chain uses TRBV5-1 and TRBJ2-1; 8 bases are a match to TRBD2. The junction had 10 bases not matched to a gene; V was cut back by 2 bases and J by 6 bases. CDR1 is SGHRS, CDR2 YFSETQ, per germline. There are 16 residues in the CDR3. CDR3 loop: CASSLEAGVLGNEQFF. In nucleotides, the CDR3 is TGCGCCAGCAGCTTAGAAGCGGGAGTATTGGGCAATGAGCAGTTCTTC.